This TCR beta chain was recorded in a study of T cells in Graves' hyperthyroidism and ophthalmopathy (dated by TCRdb to 2018 to 2020). For context, the study as a whole: Peripheral blood was sampled at the time of initial diagnosis, prior to any treatment. TCR V-J signatures able to tell the groups apart were searched for in a discovery cohort of 90 to 100 patients, of whom roughly 42 had Graves' ophthalmopathy and around 58 had stable Graves' hyperthyroidism. The 100 or so discovery patients were randomly divided into training and test sets at a 7:3 ratio. In addition, the study compared T-cell repertoires in thyroid tissue and in blood from several Graves' hyperthyroidism patients. Following sampling, methimazole starting at 30 mg daily was given to hyperthyroidism patients, and high-dose intravenous methylprednisolone was given to ophthalmopathy patients. The paper reports TCR Vbeta CDR3 sequencing of 135 peripheral blood samples: 43 ophthalmopathy, 75 to 80 hyperthyroidism and approximately 17 progressor patients. An independent validation cohort of about 20 hyperthyroidism patients and 17 patients who later progressed to ophthalmopathy tested prospective prediction of ophthalmopathy. Summary of the overall study and its limitations: No statistical method was used to fix the sample size in advance, and group allocation was not hidden from the investigators. Blood samples also contained most of the expanded thyroid clonotypes (frequency above 0.001), which suggests that blood repertoires may reflect thyroid immune responses. In validation, the model predicted progression to ophthalmopathy a median of around 6.5 months before onset, with 65% to 71% sensitivity and about 72% specificity. Ophthalmopathy was separated from stable hyperthyroidism by a 13 V-J signature model, with around 88% sensitivity and 81% to 82% specificity obtained in cross-validation and 80%/75% obtained in testing.

TCR beta CDR3 regions were amplified from RNA transcripts. A first-round RT-PCR of the TCR CDR3 used the HTBI primer set with the Qiagen OneStep RT-PCR kit. Libraries were constructed in a second round of multiplex PCR, after which size selection and purification were carried out. Sequencing of the libraries was done on an Illumina HiSeq2000 using paired-end 100 bp reads. In the source study's methods: SOAPnuke was used to process the raw data, with reads discarded if the reads contained adapters or uncalled bases, had a mean Phred below 15, or lacked an exact constant-primer or identifier match. COPE v1.2.5 was used to merge the high-quality paired reads, and each unique nucleotide sequence was defined as a clonotype. Clonotypes were aligned to IMGT TRBV, TRBD and TRBJ reference segments using MiTCR v1.1. Analysis was restricted to V-J combinations with a frequency above 0.0001, which covered about 99% of repertoires. The TCS score was defined as F50 (clonal expansion) divided by E x V (chaos), with BLOSUM62-based TCRdist calculated between CDR3 peptides within each V-J. Welch's t-statistics and random forest reduced 500 to 550 V-J features to roughly 13, which were used in a naive Bayes classifier (R e1071). The public reads were run again by TCRdb, first through fastp at Q25 and then through MiXCR, and only productive beta chains were kept. Each CDR3 protein appears once, grouped with its most common genes and DNA. The V and J calls were determined by TCRdb, not by the authors. This sample holds some 570,000 distinct CDR3 sequences; approximately 15% were observed only once. Roughly 7.1% of the sample is held by the ten biggest clonotypes.

This clonotype appeared many times. This receptor's antigen is unknown. No base quality information exists; no much larger clone differs at one position. Moderately to severely active disease, a Clinical Activity Score of at least 3, a NOSPECS grade of at least 4, and a duration under 3 months were present in ophthalmopathy patients. The study excluded patients with uncontrolled infections, other autoimmune diseases, pregnancy or lactation. Diagnoses relied on clinical symptoms, serum thyroxine and TRAb, thyroid ultrasound and orbital computed tomography. Ficoll-Paque density gradient centrifugation was used to isolate PBMCs from approximately 10 ml of fresh peripheral blood. Total RNA was extracted using Trizol reagent, and RNA quality was assessed on an Agilent 2100 Bioanalyzer. Sample: blood. This clonotype originated in a young woman with Graves' ophthalmopathy.

The nucleotide sequence reads as follows: TGTGCCAGCAGTTTGTCTAACCGGGACGGTAACTATGGCTACACCTTC. This yields the protein CASSLSNRDGNYGYTF. Here the chain combines TRBV28 and TRBJ1-2; the D gene is perhaps TRBD1, from 5 matching bases. The CDR3 spans 16 residues, from the cysteine through the phenylalanine. Of the read, only the CDR3 DNA is kept; its 48 bases are in frame from base 1. Sequences MDHEN (CDR1) and SYDVKM (CDR2) are obtained from the germline V gene. The germline ends are 15 bases apart after V is trimmed by 3 bases and J by 1 base.